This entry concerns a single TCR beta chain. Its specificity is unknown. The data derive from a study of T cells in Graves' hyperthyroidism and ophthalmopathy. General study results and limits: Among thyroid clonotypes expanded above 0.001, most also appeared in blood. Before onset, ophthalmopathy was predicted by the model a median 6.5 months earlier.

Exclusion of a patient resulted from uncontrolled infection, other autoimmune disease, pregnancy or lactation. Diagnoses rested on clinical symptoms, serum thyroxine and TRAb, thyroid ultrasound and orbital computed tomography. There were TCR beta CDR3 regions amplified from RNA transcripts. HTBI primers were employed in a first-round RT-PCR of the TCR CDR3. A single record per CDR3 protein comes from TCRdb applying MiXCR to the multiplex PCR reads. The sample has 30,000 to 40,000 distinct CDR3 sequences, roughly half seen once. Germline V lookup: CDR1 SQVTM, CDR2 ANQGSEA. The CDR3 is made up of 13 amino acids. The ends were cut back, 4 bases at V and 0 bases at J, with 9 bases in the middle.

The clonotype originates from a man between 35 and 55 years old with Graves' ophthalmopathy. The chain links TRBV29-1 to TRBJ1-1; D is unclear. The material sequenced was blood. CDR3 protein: CSVAGRMNTEAFF. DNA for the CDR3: TGCAGCGTTGCAGGTAGAATGAACACTGAAGCTTTCTTT.